A single sample gave rise to the 27 T cell receptor beta chains below, sequenced in a study of blood T cell repertoires in COVID-19. Profiled with immunoSEQ multiplex PCR; TCRdb holds only in-frame clones, not every one. The data hold hundreds of thousands of clones, with roughly 90% observed a single time. Sequences were obtained from peripheral blood. The receptors were gathered from a man between 35 and 55 years old with acute or convalescent COVID-19.

The chain has TRBV28 and TRBJ2-7; 9 bases align to TRBD1. The V gene's germline CDR1 is MDHEN and CDR2 SYDVKM. Unmatched junction bases numbered 8, after V lost 2 bases and J lost 6 bases. This CDR3 has 15 residues. The CDR3 here is CASSLTGTGYFEQYF. CDR3 sequence (DNA): TGTGCCAGCAGTTTAACCGGGACAGGGTATTTCGAGCAGTACTTC.

V and J are TRBV20-1 and TRBJ2-2; possible D gene TRBD2, 6 bases. CDR1 and CDR2 (germline): DFQATT, SNEGSKA (reference sequence). V lost 3 bases and J lost 6, with 14 bases in between. The CDR3 has 14 residues. In nucleotides, the CDR3 is TGCAGTGCTAGTGACGCGGGGCAGTCCGGGGAGCTGTTTTTT. Protein sequence: CSASDAGQSGELFF.

The rearrangement uses TRBV27 and TRBJ1-4; possible D gene TRBD1, 5 bases. Between the trimmed V and J ends, which lost 6 bases and 3 bases, there was a span of 14 bases. Germline CDR1 is MNHEY and CDR2 is SMNVEV (reference sequence). The CDR3 totals 15 residues. The CDR3 DNA sequence: TGTGCCAGCAGGCCTCGGCGGGGCCCTAATGAAAAACTGTTTTTT. Encoded protein: CASRPRRGPNEKLFF.

This chain connects TRBV4-1 to TRBJ1-3, with a possible D match to TRBD1 (5 bases). V lost 8 bases and J 1 base, leaving 15 bases between the germline ends. CDR1 and CDR2 (germline): MGHRA, YSYEKL. The CDR3 sequence is 15 residues long. The CDR3 DNA follows: TGCGCCAGCGGAGGAGCTCGGGGGTCTGGAAACACCATATATTTT. Translation: CASGGARGSGNTIYF.

This chain joins TRBV19 and TRBJ2-5, with D possibly matching TRBD2 (6 bases). Trimming removed 7 bases from V and 5 bases from J, with 23 bases in between. Germline V gene sequence: CDR1 LNHDA, CDR2 SQIVND (reference sequence). The CDR3 is made up of 16 amino acids. CDR3 residues: CASTLGGRRGDETQYF. In DNA form, the CDR3 reads TGTGCCAGTACCCTCGGAGGCCGGAGGGGCGACGAGACCCAGTACTTC.

The genes are TRBV11-2 and TRBJ2-2, with 8 bases that match TRBD2. Unmatched junction bases numbered 3, after V lost 5 bases and J lost 7 bases. In germline, CDR1 is SGHAT, CDR2 FQNNGV. This CDR3 is 13 amino acids long. The DNA for the CDR3 is TGTGCCAGCAGCCCCCGGGGGGGCGGGGAGCTGTTTTTT. It specifies CASSPRGGGELFF.

The chain links TRBV2 to TRBJ1-5; 8 bases match TRBD1. Germline CDR1 reads SNHLY; CDR2 reads FYNNEI. V dropped 1 base and J dropped 7; count of bases not matched to a gene: 0. CDR3 size: 13 residues. CDR3 sequence reads: CASSEDRGQPQHF. In DNA form, the CDR3 reads TGTGCCAGCAGTGAAGACAGGGGGCAGCCCCAGCATTTT.

The J gene is TRBJ1-1, the V gene TRBV19; D is possibly TRBD1 (5 bases). Germline V gene lookup returns CDR1 LNHDA and CDR2 SQIVND (reference sequence). Trimming removed 5 bases at V and 4 bases at J, with 14 bases between. CDR3 size: 14 residues. The DNA of the CDR3 is TGTGCCAGTAGTCCTCGGGGGGGTGTCACTGAAGCTTTCTTT. This sequence encodes CASSPRGGVTEAFF.

The CDR3 DNA reads TGTGCCAGCAGCTTACGCGGTAGCACAGATACGCAGTATTTT. This translates into CASSLRGSTDTQYF. The V call is TRBV7-8, the J call TRBJ2-3, with no clear D. Per the germline V gene, CDR1 is SGHVS and CDR2 is FQNEAQ. This CDR3 contains 14 residues. Trimming stripped 2 bases from V and 0 bases from J, with 6 bases between.

This clone has just one count. This chain connects TRBV5-6 to TRBJ1-6; D is uncertain. CDR3 length: 15 residues. The germline V gene encodes CDR1 SGHDT and CDR2 YYEEEE. Trimming left V 0 bases short and J 7 bases short, with 11 bases between. Here the CDR3 DNA reads TGTGCCAGCAGCTTGGCCGCGGGTAGGAATTCACCCCTCCACTTT. It yields the protein CASSLAAGRNSPLHF.

The V and J genes are TRBV29-1 and TRBJ2-4, with a tentative D call TRBD1 (6 bases). V was clipped by 3 bases and J by 8 bases, with 8 bases between them. The CDR3 totals 11 residues. Germline V gene lookup returns CDR1 SQVTM and CDR2 ANQGSEA. CDR3 bases: TGCAGCGTTGAGGACAGTTACATTCAGTACTTC. This encodes CSVEDSYIQYF.

V usage is TRBV28 and J usage is TRBJ2-1, with 9 bases matching TRBD2. V shed 4 bases and J 6 bases; nucleotides not matched to a gene: 7. The CDR3 is 15 residues long. The germline CDR1 and CDR2 sequences are MDHEN and SYDVKM. CDR3 bases: TGTGCCAGCAGTTACATAGCGGGGGCAAGCAATGAGCAGTTCTTC. This encodes CASSYIAGASNEQFF.

The rearrangement uses TRBV12-5 and TRBJ1-2; D gene uncertain. CDR3 length: 18 residues. Germline-derived CDR1 and CDR2 are LGHNT and FRNRAP. Trimming took off 3 bases at V and 4 bases at J, with 24 bases between the two ends. CDR3 region: CASGFIPGISPSFYGYTF. The CDR3 bases are TGTGCTAGTGGTTTTATTCCAGGCATCTCCCCCTCTTTCTATGGCTACACCTTC. Supplemented by reference TRBV12-5 and TRBJ1-2, the full variable domain reads DARVTQTPRHKVTEMGQEVTMRCQPILGHNTVFWYRQTMMQGLELLAYFRNRAPLDDSGMPKDRFSAEMPDATLATLKIQPSEPRDSAVYFCASGFIPGISPSFYGYTFGSGTRLTVV.

This sequence joins TRBV4-3 and TRBJ1-1; D gene unclear. The CDR3 is 14 amino acids. Germline values: CDR1 LGHNA, CDR2 YSLEER. V lost 2 bases and J lost 4, with 11 bases in between. The CDR3, as DNA: TGCGCCAGCAGCCAAAGTACGGGGTCCACTGAAGCTTTCTTT. This sequence encodes CASSQSTGSTEAFF.

V gene TRBV29-1 combines with J gene TRBJ2-1, with D tentatively TRBD2 (5 bases). The CDR3 consists of 14 residues. Trimming took off 1 base at V and 0 bases at J, with 7 bases between the two ends. Germline V gives CDR1 SQVTM, CDR2 ANQGSEA. The CDR3 loop is CSVEGRGSYNEQFF. The CDR3 bases are TGCAGCGTTGAAGGCCGGGGCTCCTACAATGAGCAGTTCTTC.

The rearrangement joins TRBV28 to TRBJ1-5, with 9 bases matching TRBD1. This CDR3 has 16 amino acids. Germline trimming cut 2 bases from V and 5 bases from J; bases unmatched to any gene: 7. Germline V lookup: CDR1 MDHEN, CDR2 SYDVKM. CDR3 DNA: TGTGCCAGCAGTTTAGGGACAGGGATAATAGATCAGCCCCAGCATTTT. This encodes CASSLGTGIIDQPQHF.

The chain is built from TRBV28 and TRBJ1-4, with D perhaps TRBD1 (6 bases). CDR1 and CDR2 from the germline V gene are MDHEN and SYDVKM. Deletions cut 5 bases from V and 7 bases from J, with 17 bases between. CDR3 length equals 15 residues. CDR3 protein: CASSRVVGAFEKLFF. CDR3 DNA: TGTGCCAGCAGTCGAGTTGTGGGGGCCTTTGAAAAACTGTTTTTT. Full variable domain (remainder filled in from reference TRBV28 and TRBJ1-4): DVKVTQSSRYLVKRTGEKVFLECVQDMDHENMFWYRQDPGLGLRLIYFSYDVKMKEKGDIPEGYSVSREKKERFSLILESASTNQTSMYLCASSRVVGAFEKLFFGSGTQLSVL.

A single count supports this clone. The V call is TRBV7-2, the J call TRBJ2-3; a weak D match, TRBD1 (6 bases). Germline values: CDR1 SGHTA, CDR2 FQGNSA. V lost 2 bases and J lost 4, with 13 bases in between. This CDR3 has 15 amino acids. The CDR3 DNA sequence: TGTGCCAGCAGCTTACGCTTGCAGGGGTCAGATACGCAGTATTTT. Its translation is CASSLRLQGSDTQYF.

J is TRBJ2-7 and V is TRBV28, with 7 bases that match TRBD1. The CDR3 runs to 14 residues. Germline V CDR1 and CDR2: MDHEN, SYDVKM. With V trimmed by 6 bases and J by 3 bases, 8 bases remained unmatched. The CDR3 nucleotides are TGTGCCAGCAGAGACTCCGGGACAGTCTACGAGCAGTACTTC. It translates to CASRDSGTVYEQYF.

The genes are TRBV5-1 and TRBJ2-3, with TRBD2 matching over 9 bases. CDR1 is SGHRS and CDR2 is YFSETQ in the germline V gene. Losses at the gene ends were 5 bases for V and 2 bases for J; bases not matched to a gene: 3. The length of the CDR3 is 14 residues. CDR3 amino acids: CASSPSGDTDTQYF. The DNA of the CDR3 is TGCGCCAGCAGTCCTAGCGGGGACACAGATACGCAGTATTTT. Using reference TRBV5-1 and TRBJ2-3 for the parts outside the CDR3, the full variable domain is KAGVTQTPRYLIKTRGQQVTLSCSPISGHRSVSWYQQTPGQGLQFLFEYFSETQRNKGNFPGRFSGRQFSNSRSEMNVSTLELGDSALYLCASSPSGDTDTQYFGPGTRLTVL.

The chain couples TRBV2 to TRBJ1-4; 7 nucleotides agree with TRBD1. The CDR3 sequence is 14 residues long. V dropped 7 bases and J dropped 3; count of bases not matched to a gene: 5. Germline V gene data show CDR1 as SNHLY and CDR2 as FYNNEI. The CDR3 spells CASTRGGSNEKLFF. DNA for the CDR3: TGTGCCAGCACAAGAGGGGGCTCTAATGAAAAACTGTTTTTT.

J is TRBJ1-3 and V is TRBV6-5; no firm D call. With 7 bases removed from V and 3 bases from J, the gap between germline ends came to 13 bases. CDR1 is MNHEY, CDR2 SVGAGI, per germline. This CDR3 region has 14 residues. The CDR3 sequence is CASITKRGGNTIYF. In DNA form, the CDR3 reads TGTGCCAGCATAACGAAGCGAGGTGGAAACACCATATATTTT.

The genes are TRBV7-3 and TRBJ2-1, with D unresolved. Germline lookup yields CDR1 SGHTA and CDR2 FQGTGA. Trimming shortened V by 2 bases and J by 8 bases, and 13 bases separated the two germline ends. The CDR3 is 14 amino acids. The CDR3 region has the DNA TGTGCCAGCAGCTTAGATGGGCCGTTGGATGAGCAGTTCTTC. It yields the protein CASSLDGPLDEQFF.

V is TRBV7-9 and J is TRBJ1-6; the D gene is possibly TRBD1 (6 bases). The CDR3 sequence is 14 residues long. V was clipped by 3 bases and J by 6 bases, with 9 bases between them. The germline CDR1 and CDR2 sequences are SEHNR and FQNEAQ (reference sequence). The CDR3 DNA reads as TGTGCCAGCAGCTTGAGCAGGGGTAATTCACCCCTCCACTTT. Translated: CASSLSRGNSPLHF. Combining the CDR3 with reference TRBV7-9 and TRBJ1-6 gives the whole variable domain DTGVSQNPRHKITKRGQNVTFRCDPISEHNRLYWYRQTLGQGPEFLTYFQNEAQLEKSRLLSDRFSAERPKGSFSTLEIQRTEQGDSAMYLCASSLSRGNSPLHFGNGTRLTVT.

The genes are TRBV5-1 and TRBJ2-1, with TRBD1 as a possible D gene (6 bases). CDR1 and CDR2 (germline): SGHRS, YFSETQ. V gave up 5 bases and J gave up 3 bases, with 15 bases separating them. The CDR3 contains 15 residues. The CDR3 DNA is TGCGCCAGCAGTAATACAGGGCTCTACTACAATGAGCAGTTCTTC. Translated: CASSNTGLYYNEQFF.

The chain joins TRBV7-2 to TRBJ2-5, with a possible D match to TRBD2 (5 bases). Germline values: CDR1 SGHTA, CDR2 FQGNSA. The ends were cut back, 5 bases at V and 5 bases at J, with 15 bases in the middle. The CDR3 totals 14 residues. The CDR3 sequence: CASSRLRVQETQYF. The CDR3 coding sequence is TGTGCCAGCAGCCGCTTGCGGGTCCAGGAGACCCAGTACTTC.

This chain uses TRBV27 with TRBJ2-1, with D hard to call. The CDR3 runs to 11 residues. V was trimmed by 6 bases and J by 9 bases, leaving 9 bases between them. CDR1 and CDR2 (germline): MNHEY, SMNVEV (reference sequence). This CDR3 is CASSLSSEQFF. CDR3 coding DNA: TGTGCCAGCAGCCTAAGTAGTGAGCAGTTCTTC.